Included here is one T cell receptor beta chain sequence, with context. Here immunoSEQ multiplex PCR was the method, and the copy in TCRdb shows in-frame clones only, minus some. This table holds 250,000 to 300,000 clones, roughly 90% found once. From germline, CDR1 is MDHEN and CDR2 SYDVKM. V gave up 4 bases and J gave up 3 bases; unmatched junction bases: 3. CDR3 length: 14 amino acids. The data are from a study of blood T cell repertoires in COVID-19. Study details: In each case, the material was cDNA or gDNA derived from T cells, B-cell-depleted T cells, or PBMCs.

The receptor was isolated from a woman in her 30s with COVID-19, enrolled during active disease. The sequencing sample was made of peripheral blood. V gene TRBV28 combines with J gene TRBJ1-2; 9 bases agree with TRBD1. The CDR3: CASSSGQGHYGYTF. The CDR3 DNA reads TGTGCCAGCAGTTCAGGACAGGGGCACTATGGCTACACCTTC.